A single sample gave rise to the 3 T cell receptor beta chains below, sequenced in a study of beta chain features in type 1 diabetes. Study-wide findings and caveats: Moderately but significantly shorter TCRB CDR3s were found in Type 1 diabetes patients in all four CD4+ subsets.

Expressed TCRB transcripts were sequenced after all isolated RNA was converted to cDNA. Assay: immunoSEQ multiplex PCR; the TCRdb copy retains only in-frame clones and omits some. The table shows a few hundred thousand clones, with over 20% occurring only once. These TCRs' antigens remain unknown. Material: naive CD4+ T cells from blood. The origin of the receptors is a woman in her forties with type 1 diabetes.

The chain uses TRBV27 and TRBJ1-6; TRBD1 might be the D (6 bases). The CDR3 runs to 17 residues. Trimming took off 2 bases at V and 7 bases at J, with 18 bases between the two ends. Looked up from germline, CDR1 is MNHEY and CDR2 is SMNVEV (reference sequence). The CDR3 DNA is TGTGCCAGCAGTTTAACGGACAGCAGGACCTCGAATTCACCCCTCCACTTT. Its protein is CASSLTDSRTSNSPLHF.

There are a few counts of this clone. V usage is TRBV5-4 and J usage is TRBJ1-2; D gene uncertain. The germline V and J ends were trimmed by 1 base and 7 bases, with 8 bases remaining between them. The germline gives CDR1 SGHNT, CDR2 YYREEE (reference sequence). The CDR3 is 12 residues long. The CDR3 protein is CASSLISRGYTF. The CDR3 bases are TGTGCCAGCAGCTTGATCTCCCGTGGCTACACCTTC.

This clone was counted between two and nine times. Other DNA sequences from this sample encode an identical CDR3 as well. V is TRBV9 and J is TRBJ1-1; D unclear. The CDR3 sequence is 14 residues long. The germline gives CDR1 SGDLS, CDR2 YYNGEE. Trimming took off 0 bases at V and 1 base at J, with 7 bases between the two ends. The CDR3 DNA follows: TGTGCCAGCAGCGTAGGTAGTAGGAACACTGAAGCTTTCTTT. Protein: CASSVGSRNTEAFF.